Listed below are T cell receptor beta chains from one sample, sequenced in a study of T-cell reconstitution after alpha-beta-depleted transplantation in children. From the PCR reads, TCRdb called clonotypes with MiXCR, one entry per CDR3 protein. The repertoire holds about 470,000 distinct CDR3 sequences, 43% seen once, with around 29% in the top ten. Sample: PBMCs, taken before TCRalphabeta/CD19-depleted stem cell transplant. These receptors all stem from a girl aged 2-10 years with aplastic anemia, due to receive a stem cell transplant. Each CDR3 is given with its conserved first and last residue. A D gene is named only where the DNA matches it firmly. Size is stated for part of the rows, as once, few or many counts, or as a class when the clone is expanded.

- | - | TRBJ1-1 | TRBV10-3 | CAISGTSLRTEAFF | TGTGCCATCAGTGGGACATCACTACGGACTGAAGCTTTCTTT
- | - | TRBJ2-5 | TRBV20-1 | CSATLGTLEGETQYF | TGCAGTGCTACGCTCGGGACACTCGAGGGAGAGACCCAGTACTTC
- | - | TRBJ1-6 | TRBV27 | CASSSRQALRPLHF | TGTGCCAGCAGTTCCCGACAGGCCCTCCGGCCCCTCCACTTT
- | - | TRBJ2-7 | TRBV10-2 | CASSVETSYYEQYF | TGCGCCAGCAGTGTCGAGACTTCCTACTACGAGCAGTACTTC
many | - | TRBJ2-3 | TRBV5-1 | CASSLRQGLDTQYF | TGCGCCAGCAGCTTGAGGCAGGGGTTGGATACGCAGTATTTT
once | - | TRBJ2-7 | TRBV7-9 | CASSRILRQNVYEQYF | TGTGCCAGCAGCCGAATTCTGCGCCAGAACGTATACGAGCAGTACTTC
- | - | TRBJ2-5 | TRBV28 | CASSLEAPETQYF | TGTGCCAGCAGTCTGGAGGCTCCAGAGACCCAGTACTTC
- | - | TRBJ2-7 | TRBV5-6 | CASNLGVGEQYF | TGTGCCAGCAACCTCGGGGTGGGCGAGCAGTACTTC
- | TRBD1 | TRBJ1-4 | TRBV4-2 | CASSQSTMTGRNEKLFF | TGTGCCAGCAGCCAATCTACCATGACAGGGAGAAATGAAAAACTGTTTTTT
- | - | TRBJ2-7 | TRBV5-1 | CASSLNWRDYEQYF | TGCGCCAGCAGCTTGAATTGGCGGGACTACGAGCAGTACTTC
many | - | TRBJ2-2 | TRBV5-1 | CASSLWESNTGELFF | TGCGCCAGCAGCTTGTGGGAGTCGAACACCGGGGAGCTGTTTTTT
few | - | TRBJ2-3 | TRBV7-9 | CASSLARAGSTDTQYF | TGTGCCAGCAGCTTAGCGAGGGCGGGAAGCACAGATACGCAGTATTTT
many | - | TRBJ2-4 | TRBV5-1 | CASSANNKEIQYF | TGCGCCAGCAGCGCCAATAACAAAGAGATTCAGTACTTC
many | TRBD1 | TRBJ2-1 | TRBV6-1 | CASRPMTGRYNEQFF | TGTGCCAGCAGGCCAATGACAGGGCGCTACAATGAGCAGTTCTTC
many | TRBD1 | TRBJ2-2 | TRBV11-2 | CASSAPWTGSLFSATGELFF | TGTGCCAGCAGCGCCCCCTGGACAGGGTCCTTGTTCTCGGCCACCGGGGAGCTGTTTTTT
few | TRBD2 | TRBJ2-7 | TRBV27 | CASSWTSGSSYEQYF | TGTGCCAGCAGTTGGACTAGCGGGAGCTCCTACGAGCAGTACTTC
- | - | TRBJ2-2 | TRBV5-1 | CASSLIGNRELFF | TGCGCCAGCAGCTTGATTGGAAACCGGGAGCTGTTTTTT
- | - | TRBJ2-7 | TRBV7-6 | CASSSQPRELGEQYF | TGTGCCAGCAGCTCCCAACCCAGGGAGCTGGGCGAGCAGTACTTC
- | TRBD1 | TRBJ2-5 | TRBV9 | CASSVRADRGDETQYF | TGTGCCAGCAGCGTCCGAGCGGACAGGGGAGACGAGACCCAGTACTTC
- | - | TRBJ2-5 | TRBV20-1 | CSAKGDLGETQYF | TGCAGTGCTAAGGGGGACTTGGGGGAGACCCAGTACTTC
many | - | TRBJ2-7 | TRBV4-2 | CASSQGGRPPYEQYF | TGTGCCAGCAGCCAAGGAGGGAGACCCCCCTACGAGCAGTACTTC
few | TRBD1 | TRBJ1-5 | TRBV20-1 | CSARGVGQSNLNQPQHF | TGCAGTGCTAGGGGGGTGGGACAGTCCAACTTGAATCAGCCCCAGCATTTT
- | - | TRBJ1-5 | TRBV6-1 | CASKEPYNQPQHF | TGTGCCAGCAAAGAACCATACAATCAGCCCCAGCATTTT
- | - | TRBJ1-2 | TRBV9 | CASSVGGAGYTF | TGTGCCAGCAGCGTAGGTGGGGCTGGCTACACCTTC
- | - | TRBJ2-5 | TRBV6-2/TRBV6-3 | CASNLAFQETQYF | TGTGCCAGCAACCTAGCCTTTCAAGAGACCCAGTACTTC
- | TRBD2 | TRBJ2-1 | TRBV12-3/TRBV12-4 | CASSTGLAEYNEQFF | TGTGCCAGCAGTACTGGACTAGCGGAATACAATGAGCAGTTCTTC
- | TRBD2 | TRBJ2-7 | TRBV28 | CATNSGREIYEQYF | TGTGCCACCAATAGCGGGAGGGAGATCTACGAGCAGTACTTC
few | TRBD2 | TRBJ2-7 | TRBV20-1 | CSVGSGSYEQYF | TGCAGTGTCGGTAGCGGGAGTTACGAGCAGTACTTC
- | TRBD2 | TRBJ2-1 | TRBV20-1 | CSARDKTSGSDQQFF | TGCAGTGCCAGAGATAAGACTAGCGGGAGTGATCAGCAGTTCTTC
- | - | TRBJ2-3 | TRBV20-1 | CSAQLPIPGLTDTQYF | TGCAGTGCCCAGTTGCCAATTCCGGGACTCACAGATACGCAGTATTTT
few | - | TRBJ1-2 | TRBV5-1 | CASSPDRTNYGYTF | TGCGCCAGCAGCCCGGACAGAACTAACTATGGCTACACCTTC
- | - | TRBJ1-4 | TRBV20-1 | CSATDGRNEKLFF | TGCAGTGCTACTGACGGTCGGAATGAAAAACTGTTTTTT
few | - | TRBJ1-2 | TRBV6-5 | CASRRTNYGYTF | TGTGCCAGCAGACGAACGAACTATGGCTACACCTTC
- | - | TRBJ2-2 | TRBV10-1 | CASSITAYANTGELFF | TGCGCCAGCAGTATCACAGCCTACGCGAACACCGGGGAGCTGTTTTTT
- | - | TRBJ2-4 | TRBV12-3/TRBV12-4 | CASSYGGTRGLAKNIQYF | TGTGCCAGCAGTTACGGGGGAACCAGGGGCTTAGCCAAAAACATTCAGTACTTC
- | - | TRBJ2-1 | TRBV7-3 | CASSLNGNEQFF | TGTGCCAGCAGCTTAAACGGGAATGAGCAGTTCTTC
few | - | TRBJ2-1 | TRBV11-2 | CASRNYNEQFF | TGTGCCAGCAGGAATTACAATGAGCAGTTCTTC
- | TRBD2 | TRBJ2-1 | TRBV20-1 | CSAPFRAGLAGNEQFF | TGCAGTGCACCATTTAGGGCGGGACTAGCAGGAAATGAGCAGTTCTTC
- | TRBD2 | TRBJ2-2 | TRBV20-1 | CSARVESGRVSNTGELFF | TGCAGTGCTAGAGTTGAGAGCGGGAGGGTATCGAACACCGGGGAGCTGTTTTTT
- | - | TRBJ2-5 | TRBV6-1 | CASSTPGRRQETQYF | TGTGCCAGCAGTACCCCGGGACGCCGCCAAGAGACCCAGTACTTC
- | TRBD2 | TRBJ2-1 | TRBV6-1 | CASSTLLGGIGEQFF | TGTGCCAGCAGTACCCTTCTGGGGGGGATTGGTGAGCAGTTCTTC
once | TRBD2 | TRBJ2-3 | TRBV6-5 | CASSYRTSGSDTQYF | TGTGCCAGCAGTTACCGCACTAGCGGGTCAGATACGCAGTATTTT
- | - | TRBJ1-5 | TRBV12-3/TRBV12-4 | CASRYKREGPQHF | TGTGCCAGCAGGTATAAGAGGGAAGGGCCCCAGCATTTT
few | - | TRBJ1-2 | TRBV28 | CASSSSGPYGYTF | TGTGCCAGCAGTTCTTCAGGGCCATATGGCTACACCTTC
- | - | TRBJ2-1 | TRBV7-2 | CASSGVAEGYNEQFF | TGTGCCAGCAGCGGGGTAGCGGAAGGATACAATGAGCAGTTCTTC
- | - | TRBJ1-2 | TRBV7-2 | CASSLAGGDYGYTF | TGTGCCAGCAGCTTAGCAGGGGGAGACTATGGCTACACCTTC
- | - | TRBJ2-1 | TRBV5-1 | CASSLGPIGNEQFF | TGCGCCAGCAGCTTGGGGCCTATTGGCAATGAGCAGTTCTTC
many | - | TRBJ1-1 | TRBV9 | CASSASRGGRLNTEAFF | TGTGCCAGCAGCGCCTCTAGGGGGGGGAGGCTGAACACTGAAGCTTTCTTT
- | TRBD2 | TRBJ2-3 | TRBV28 | CASSGGGTDTQYF | TGTGCCAGCAGCGGGGGGGGCACAGATACGCAGTATTTT
many | - | TRBJ2-5 | TRBV7-2 | CASSLAQTTSMETQYF | TGTGCCAGCAGCTTAGCCCAAACTACGTCGATGGAGACCCAGTACTTC
- | TRBD1 | TRBJ2-7 | TRBV7-6 | CASSLRGQGGGEQYF | TGTGCCAGCAGCTTAAGGGGACAGGGAGGTGGCGAGCAGTACTTC
few | TRBD2 | TRBJ2-2 | TRBV7-2 | CASNPTAGATGELFF | TGTGCCAGCAATCCCACGGCGGGAGCGACGGGGGAGCTGTTTTTT
many | TRBD2 | TRBJ2-5 | TRBV7-2 | CASSLVGLAAIQETQYF | TGTGCCAGCAGCTTAGTCGGACTAGCGGCCATTCAAGAGACCCAGTACTTC